Each of the 17 T cell receptor beta chains below was sequenced from the same sample in a study of blood T cell repertoires in COVID-19. The table came from immunoSEQ multiplex PCR; TCRdb's copy has only in-frame clones and leaves some out. The table shows about 210,000 clones, with approximately 80% occurring only once. Material: PBMCs or T cells enriched from blood (not recorded which). All receptors derive from a middle-aged man who had recovered from COVID-19.

V is TRBV10-1 and J is TRBJ1-2, with 7 bases identical to TRBD1. After removal of 5 bases from V and 2 bases from J, the junction contained 2 bases not matched to a gene. CDR1 is WNHNN, CDR2 SYGVQD, per germline (reference sequence). There are 13 residues in the CDR3. The CDR3 region is CASSRTGNYGYTF. The CDR3 nucleotides read TGCGCCAGCAGTCGGACAGGAAACTATGGCTACACCTTC.

This clone came up a few times. V usage is TRBV7-3 and J usage is TRBJ1-2; perhaps TRBD1 as D (5 bases). With 5 bases removed from V and 4 bases from J, the gap between germline ends came to 26 bases. Germline V gene data show CDR1 as SGHTA and CDR2 as FQGTGA. The CDR3 length is 18 residues. The CDR3 sequence is CASSVRPSGQAGSYGYTF. CDR3 in DNA: TGTGCCAGCAGCGTCAGACCCTCAGGACAAGCGGGTAGCTATGGCTACACCTTC.

V gene TRBV12-5 combines with J gene TRBJ2-7; D is ambiguous. The CDR3 has 15 amino acids. CDR1 and CDR2 from the germline V gene are LGHNT and FRNRAP. V gave up 0 bases and J gave up 0 bases, with 9 bases separating them. CDR3 DNA sequence: TGTGCTAGTGGTTTGGTACAGAGAGTCTCCTACGAGCAGTACTTC. This codes for CASGLVQRVSYEQYF.

The chain has TRBV27 and TRBJ2-3; 9 bases line up with TRBD2. Germline-derived CDR1 and CDR2 are MNHEY and SMNVEV (reference sequence). The V gene end was trimmed by 2 bases and the J gene end by 4 bases; junction bases not matched to a gene: 4. This CDR3 comprises 15 residues. CDR3 nucleotide sequence: TGTGCCAGCAGTTTAGCGGGAGGGTCGGCAGATACGCAGTATTTT. Translating gives CASSLAGGSADTQYF.

This chain links TRBV30 with TRBJ1-1; tentatively, D is TRBD1 (5 bases). V was shortened by 3 bases and J by 4 bases, with 18 bases between the two germline ends. The germline V gene has CDR1 GTSNPN and CDR2 SVGIG (reference sequence). The CDR3 contains 15 residues. The CDR3 nucleotides are TGTGCCTGGAGACTTAAGCAGGGTGGTGTCACTGAAGCTTTCTTT. Translated, it gives CAWRLKQGGVTEAFF. The entire variable domain, with the rest obtained from reference TRBV30 and TRBJ1-1, is as follows: SQTIHQWPATLVQPVGSPLSLECTVEGTSNPNLYWYRQAAGRGLQLLFYSVGIGQISSEVPQNLSASRPQDRQFILSSKKLLLSDSGFYLCAWRLKQGGVTEAFFGQGTRLTVV.

The chain joins TRBV3-1 (or the pseudogene TRBV3-2) to TRBJ2-6, with D unclear. V shed 4 bases and J shed 0 bases, with 7 bases lying between them. Germline V gene lookup returns CDR1 LGHDT and CDR2 YNNKEL (reference sequence). The CDR3 sequence is 15 residues long. In DNA, the CDR3 is TGTGCCAGCAGCCGAGGAGCCTCTGGGGCCAACGTCCTGACTTTC. Translation gives CASSRGASGANVLTF.

The J gene is TRBJ1-6, the V gene TRBV19; D call uncertain. CDR1 and CDR2 from the germline V gene are LNHDA and SQIVND (reference sequence). Trimming removed 4 bases at V and 10 bases at J, with 14 bases between. The CDR3 loop spans 14 amino acids. CDR3 sequence (DNA): TGTGCCAGTAGTAGAGGGTACCCGGACTCACCCCTCCACTTT. As protein: CASSRGYPDSPLHF.

The rearrangement joins TRBV3-1 (or the pseudogene TRBV3-2) to TRBJ1-2, with D unclear. Germline V CDR1 and CDR2: LGHDT, YNNKEL (reference sequence). With 4 bases removed from V and 0 bases from J, the gap between germline ends came to 12 bases. This CDR3 is built from 15 residues. CDR3 residues: CASSPRGPSNYGYTF. CDR3 DNA: TGTGCCAGCAGCCCCCGTGGGCCCTCTAACTATGGCTACACCTTC.

The chain carries TRBV5-1 and TRBJ1-3; no clear D gene. CDR3 length: 18 residues. The V and J ends lost 5 bases and 0 bases respectively, with 21 bases between them. The V gene's germline CDR1 is SGHRS and CDR2 YFSETQ. DNA for the CDR3: TGCGCCAGCAGTCCTACAGTAGTCACGGGGAGCTCTGGAAACACCATATATTTT. Its protein product is CASSPTVVTGSSGNTIYF.

The CDR3 sequence is CASSPGQGPGYTF. CDR3 in DNA: TGTGCCAGCTCCCCGGGACAGGGACCTGGCTACACCTTC. This sequence joins TRBV18 and TRBJ1-2; 9 positions agree with TRBD1. Trimming cost V 6 bases and J 7 bases; bases outside gene matches: 6. The V gene's germline CDR1 is KGHSH and CDR2 LQKENI. The CDR3 runs to 13 residues.

The gene calls are TRBV18 and TRBJ1-1; D gene ambiguous. Germline CDR1 and CDR2: KGHSH and LQKENI. V lost 1 base, J lost 4 bases, and 10 bases lay in between. CDR3 length: 14 amino acids. This CDR3 is CASSPQRSFTEAFF. The CDR3 DNA sequence: TGTGCCAGCTCACCACAGAGAAGTTTCACTGAAGCTTTCTTT.

This chain joins TRBV9 and TRBJ2-1, with D tentatively TRBD2 (6 bases). V was pared by 0 bases and J by 6 bases, with 13 bases between. Germline V lookup: CDR1 SGDLS, CDR2 YYNGEE. The CDR3 length is 15 residues. The CDR3 DNA reads as TGTGCCAGCAGCGTAGACGGGAGTAGGGCCAATGAGCAGTTCTTC. Translated: CASSVDGSRANEQFF.

The V and J genes are TRBV2 and TRBJ2-2; unclear D gene. Germline V CDR1 and CDR2: SNHLY, FYNNEI. Trimming took off 6 bases at V and 2 bases at J, with 10 bases between the two ends. The CDR3 consists of 14 residues. CDR3 sequence reads: CASSVYRNTGELFF. Here the CDR3 DNA reads TGTGCCAGCAGCGTCTACCGTAACACCGGGGAGCTGTTTTTT.

The V and J genes are TRBV27 and TRBJ1-2, with 9 bases fitting TRBD1. This CDR3 comprises 18 residues. Germline V lookup: CDR1 MNHEY, CDR2 SMNVEV (reference sequence). J was trimmed by 1 base and V by 1 base; bases with no gene match: 10. CDR3: CASSLWGTGSFFNYGYTF. CDR3 DNA: TGTGCCAGCAGTTTATGGGGGACAGGGTCCTTTTTTAACTATGGCTACACCTTC.

The rearrangement links TRBV28 to TRBJ1-2; 8 positions match TRBD1. V gave up 2 bases and J gave up 7 bases; unmatched junction bases: 6. Germline-derived CDR1 and CDR2 are MDHEN and SYDVKM. The CDR3 runs to 14 residues. The CDR3 spells CASSLLDRGTGYTF. The DNA of the CDR3 is TGTGCCAGCAGTTTACTAGACAGGGGTACTGGCTACACCTTC.

The chain is built from TRBV19 and TRBJ1-3, with TRBD1 matching 9 bases. In germline, CDR1 is LNHDA, CDR2 SQIVND (reference sequence). The V and J ends lost 5 bases and 5 bases, in that order; junction bases with no gene match: 4. The CDR3 has 14 amino acids. CDR3 in DNA: TGTGCCAGTAGTCCGACAGGGGGACGAAACACCATATATTTT. Translation: CASSPTGGRNTIYF. Together with reference TRBV19 and TRBJ1-3, the CDR3 gives the full variable domain: DGGITQSPKYLFRKEGQNVTLSCEQNLNHDAMYWYRQDPGQGLRLIYYSQIVNDFQKGDIAEGYSVSREKKESFPLTVTSAQKNPTAFYLCASSPTGGRNTIYFGEGSWLTVV.

The chain joins TRBV9 to TRBJ2-1; TRBD2 matches 7 bases. The trim removed 1 base at V and 2 bases at J, leaving 6 bases unmatched. CDR1 and CDR2 (germline): SGDLS, YYNGEE. The CDR3 extends over 16 amino acids. DNA of the CDR3: TGTGCCAGCAGCGTAACAAGCGGGACCACCTACAATGAGCAGTTCTTC. This encodes CASSVTSGTTYNEQFF.